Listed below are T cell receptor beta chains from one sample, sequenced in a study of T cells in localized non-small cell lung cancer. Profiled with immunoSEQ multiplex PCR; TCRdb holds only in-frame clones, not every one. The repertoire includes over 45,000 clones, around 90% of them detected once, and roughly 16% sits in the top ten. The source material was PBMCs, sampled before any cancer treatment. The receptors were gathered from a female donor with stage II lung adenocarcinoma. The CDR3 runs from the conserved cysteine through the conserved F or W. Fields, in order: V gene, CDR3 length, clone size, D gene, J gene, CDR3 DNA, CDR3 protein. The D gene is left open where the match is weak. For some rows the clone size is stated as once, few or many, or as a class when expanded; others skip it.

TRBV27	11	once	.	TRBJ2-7	TGTGCCAGCAGAGTTGGTCTCGAGCAGTACTTC	CASRVGLEQYF
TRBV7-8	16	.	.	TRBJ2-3	TGTGCCAGCAGCTCCCTGGCTCCGAATCCCACAGATACGCAGTATTTT	CASSSLAPNPTDTQYF
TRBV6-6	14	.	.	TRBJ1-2	TGTGCCAGCAGTTACTCGAAGGAAGCCTATGGCTACACCTTC	CASSYSKEAYGYTF
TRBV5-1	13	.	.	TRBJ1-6	TGCGCCAGCAGCTCGGGCGTGAATTCACCCCTCCACTTT	CASSSGVNSPLHF
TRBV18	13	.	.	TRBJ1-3	TGTGCCAGCTCACCACCGGTGGTAAACACCATATATTTT	CASSPPVVNTIYF
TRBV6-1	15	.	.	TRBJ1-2	TGTGCCAGCAGTGAAGGATCAGGCGGGGCCTATGGCTACACCTTC	CASSEGSGGAYGYTF
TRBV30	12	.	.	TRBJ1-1	TGTGCCTGGAGGGTGCGGGTGACTGAAGCTTTCTTT	CAWRVRVTEAFF
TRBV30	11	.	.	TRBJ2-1	TGTGCCTGGAGTACATTAGATGAGCAGTTCTTC	CAWSTLDEQFF
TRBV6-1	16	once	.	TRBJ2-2	TGTGCCAGCAGTGCCCTGGGAGGACCGAACACCGGGGAGCTGTTTTTT	CASSALGGPNTGELFF
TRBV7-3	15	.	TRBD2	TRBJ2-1	TGTGCCAGCAGCCTATCTGGCGGGGGGGCGAATGAGCAGTTCTTC	CASSLSGGGANEQFF
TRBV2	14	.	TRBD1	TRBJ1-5	TGTGCCAGCAGTGAATGGCAGGGGGCTCAGCCCCAGCATTTT	CASSEWQGAQPQHF
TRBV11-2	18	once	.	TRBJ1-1	TGTGCCAGCAGCTTCCGTCGTTCGGCAGCTCTTGAGAACACTGAAGCTTTCTTT	CASSFRRSAALENTEAFF
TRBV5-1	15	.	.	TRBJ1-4	TGCGCCAGCAGCTTGGCGCCAGGTTATAATGAAAAACTGTTTTTT	CASSLAPGYNEKLFF
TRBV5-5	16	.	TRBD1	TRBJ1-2	TGTGCCAGCAGTCCATCAACCGGGACAGGGGGCAATGGCTACACCTTC	CASSPSTGTGGNGYTF
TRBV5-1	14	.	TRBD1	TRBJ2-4	TGCGCCAGCAGCTTGGGGACAGGGGAAAACATTCAGTACTTC	CASSLGTGENIQYF
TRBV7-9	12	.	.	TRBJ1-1	TGTGCCAGCAGCCCTCTCGGGGTGGGTGCTTTCTTT	CASSPLGVGAFF
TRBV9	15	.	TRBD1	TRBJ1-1	TGTGCCAGCAGCCCGACGGACAGGGTGAGCACTGAAGCTTTCTTT	CASSPTDRVSTEAFF
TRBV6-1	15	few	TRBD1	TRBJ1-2	TGTGCCAGCGGCCCCGGGACAGAAGATTTCTATGGCTACACCTTC	CASGPGTEDFYGYTF
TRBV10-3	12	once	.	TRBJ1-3	TGTGCCATCAGAGGCAGTCTAAACACCATATATTTT	CAIRGSLNTIYF
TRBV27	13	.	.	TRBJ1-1	TGTGCCAGCAGTTTCCCTCAGGGGCGAGAAGCTTTCTTT	CASSFPQGREAFF
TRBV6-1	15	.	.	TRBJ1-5	TGTGCCAGCAGTGAAGACGGGGTTCGCAATCAGCCCCAGCATTTT	CASSEDGVRNQPQHF
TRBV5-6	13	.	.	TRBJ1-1	TGTGCCAGCAGCTTGAGAGGGACCCCTGAAGCTTTCTTT	CASSLRGTPEAFF
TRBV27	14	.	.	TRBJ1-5	TGTGCCAGCAGATCGGGGGATAGCAATCAGCCCCAGCATTTT	CASRSGDSNQPQHF
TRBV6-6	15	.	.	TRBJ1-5	TGTGCCAGCAGGATGACACCCGGAAGAGGTCAGCCCCAGCATTTT	CASRMTPGRGQPQHF
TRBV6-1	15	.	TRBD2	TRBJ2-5	TGTGCCAGCAGTTTAGCGGGGGGAGTTCAAGAGACCCAGTACTTC	CASSLAGGVQETQYF
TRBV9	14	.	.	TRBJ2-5	TGTGCCAGCAGCGCCACTTCCTGGGGGGAGACCCAGTACTTC	CASSATSWGETQYF
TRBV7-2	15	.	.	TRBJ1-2	TGTGCCAGCAGCTTAGGACAGGCGTCTAACTATGGCTACACCTTC	CASSLGQASNYGYTF
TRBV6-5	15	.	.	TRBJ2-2	TGTGCCAGCAGTTATGGGATGGGGACCTCCGGGGAGCTGTTTTTT	CASSYGMGTSGELFF
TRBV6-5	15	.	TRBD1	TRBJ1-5	TGTGCCAGCAGTAAAATTTCGACAGGGGCTCAGCCCCAGCATTTT	CASSKISTGAQPQHF
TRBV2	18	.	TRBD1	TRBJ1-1	TGTGCCAGCAGTCTCCGATCTGGACAGGGACCCTTGAACACTGAAGCTTTCTTT	CASSLRSGQGPLNTEAFF
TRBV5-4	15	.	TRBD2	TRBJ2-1	TGTGCCAGCAGGACGGGGGGGCGAACCTACAATGAGCAGTTCTTC	CASRTGGRTYNEQFF
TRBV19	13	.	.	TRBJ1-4	TGTGCCAGTATAGGGCAGCCTAATGAAAAACTGTTTTTT	CASIGQPNEKLFF
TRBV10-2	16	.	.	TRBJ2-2	TGCGCCAGCAGTGACCGGGACAACACGGGGAACGGGGAGCTGTTTTTT	CASSDRDNTGNGELFF
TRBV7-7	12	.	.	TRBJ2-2	TGTGCCAGCAGCAACCCTTCCGGGGAGCTGTTTTTT	CASSNPSGELFF
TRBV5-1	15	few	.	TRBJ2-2	TGCGCCAGCAGCTTAAATAATGTCGGGACCGGGGAGCTGTTTTTT	CASSLNNVGTGELFF
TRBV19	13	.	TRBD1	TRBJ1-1	TGTGCCAGTAAGGGGCAGGGGGTCACTGAAGCTTTCTTT	CASKGQGVTEAFF
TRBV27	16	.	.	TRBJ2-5	TGTGCCAGCAGTTTAGGGTTCCCTAGGCCACAAGAGACCCAGTACTTC	CASSLGFPRPQETQYF
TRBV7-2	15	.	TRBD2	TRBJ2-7	TGTGCCAGCAGCTTAGGCGGGGGGATCTCCTACGAGCAGTACTTC	CASSLGGGISYEQYF
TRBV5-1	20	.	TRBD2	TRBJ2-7	TGCGCCAGCAGCTTCCGAATGGGGACTAGCGGGGGGGAACGACTTTACGAGCAGTACTTC	CASSFRMGTSGGERLYEQYF
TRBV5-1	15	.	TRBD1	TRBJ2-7	TGCGCCAGCAGCTTGGGACAGGGGATCACCTACGAGCAGTACTTC	CASSLGQGITYEQYF
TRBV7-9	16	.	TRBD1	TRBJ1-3	TGTGCCAGCAGCTCCGGACAGGGGAGCTCTGGAAACACCATATATTTT	CASSSGQGSSGNTIYF
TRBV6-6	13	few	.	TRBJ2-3	TGTGCCAGCAGTTACTCGGTCCGGGATACGCAGTATTTT	CASSYSVRDTQYF
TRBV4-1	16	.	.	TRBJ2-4	TGCGCCAGCAGCCCCGGTTTATCAGGGGCAGGAAACATTCAGTACTTC	CASSPGLSGAGNIQYF
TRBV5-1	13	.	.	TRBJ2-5	TGCGCCAGCAGCCAGAGGACTCAAGAGACCCAGTACTTC	CASSQRTQETQYF
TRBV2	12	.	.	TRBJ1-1	TGTGCCAGCAAGTGGTCTCTAACTGAAGCTTTCTTT	CASKWSLTEAFF
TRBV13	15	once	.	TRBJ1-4	TGTGCCAGCAGCCTTTACTCTGACCCTAATGAAAAACTGTTTTTT	CASSLYSDPNEKLFF
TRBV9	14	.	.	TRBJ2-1	TGTGCCAGCAGCGTAGATTCTTTGGTCTATGAGCAGTTCTTC	CASSVDSLVYEQFF
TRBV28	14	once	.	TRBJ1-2	TGTGCCAGCAGTCCCCCCGACAGCCACTATGGCTACACCTTC	CASSPPDSHYGYTF
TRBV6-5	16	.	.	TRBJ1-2	TGTGCCAGCAGTTACTCGTATGAGGAAGCTAACTATGGCTACACCTTC	CASSYSYEEANYGYTF
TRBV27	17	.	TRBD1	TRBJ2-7	TGTGCCAGCAGTTCCAAGAACCTGGGACAGGGTTGGAACGAGCAGTACTTC	CASSSKNLGQGWNEQYF
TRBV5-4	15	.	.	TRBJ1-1	TGTGCCAGCAGCTTTGGGGGGGGCCCGAACACTGAAGCTTTCTTT	CASSFGGGPNTEAFF
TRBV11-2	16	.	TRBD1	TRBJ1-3	TGTGCCAGCAGCTTCTCGGGGACAGGAGCTGGAAACACCATATATTTT	CASSFSGTGAGNTIYF
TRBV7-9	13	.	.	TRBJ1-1	TGTGCCAGCAGCTTGACAGCGAACACTGAAGCTTTCTTT	CASSLTANTEAFF
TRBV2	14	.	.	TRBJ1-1	TGTGCCAGCAGACCCGGGACATTGAACACTGAAGCTTTCTTT	CASRPGTLNTEAFF
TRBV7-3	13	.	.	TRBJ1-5	TGTGCCAGCAGTTGGGGGGTAGGACAGCCCCAGCATTTT	CASSWGVGQPQHF